This passage covers 13 T cell receptor beta chains from one sample sequenced in a study of T cell clones after liver transplantation. Assay: immunoSEQ multiplex PCR; the TCRdb copy retains only in-frame clones and omits some. The sample records tens of thousands of clones, 83% being singletons. Sequences were derived from CD4+ T cells from blood, sampled at the 22-month timepoint. Receptors originate from a human patient who received a liver transplant. Part of the T cells may come from the graft donor.

The chain is built from TRBV5-5 and TRBJ2-5; D not certain. The CDR3 is 13 amino acids. Germline V gene data show CDR1 as SGHKS and CDR2 as YYEKEE (reference sequence). V was cut by 2 bases and J by 5 bases, with 10 bases left in between. CDR3 DNA sequence: TGTGCCAGCAGCTTATTGGCAGTTGAGACCCAGTACTTC. Translated: CASSLLAVETQYF.

In its sample, this clone was seen once. This sequence joins TRBV30 and TRBJ2-7; D is undetermined. There are 11 residues in the CDR3. Trimming removed 1 base at V and 2 bases at J, with 3 bases between. Germline values: CDR1 GTSNPN, CDR2 SVGIG (reference sequence). The CDR3 sequence: CAWSAAYEQYF. In DNA form, the CDR3 reads TGTGCCTGGAGTGCGGCCTACGAGCAGTACTTC.

The J gene is TRBJ2-7, the V gene TRBV5-1; D might be TRBD1 (5 bases). The CDR3 sequence is 13 residues long. Trimming left V 0 bases short and J 1 base short, with 5 bases between. Germline V gene data show CDR1 as SGHRS and CDR2 as YFSETQ. The CDR3 coding sequence is TGCGCCAGCAGCTTGGGACAGTCCTACGAGCAGTACTTC. Its protein is CASSLGQSYEQYF.

V usage is TRBV6-6 and J usage is TRBJ2-7; D gene unclear. The CDR3 runs to 15 residues. V lost 6 bases to trimming and J lost 2 bases, with 17 bases between them. Germline V gene data show CDR1 as MNHNY and CDR2 as SVGAGI (reference sequence). The CDR3 DNA is TGTGCCAGCAGCCGCCCGGGTGCCCAAGCCTACGAGCAGTACTTC. It yields the protein CASSRPGAQAYEQYF.

The chain has TRBV7-3 and TRBJ1-1, with a weak D call TRBD1 (6 bases). Deletions cut 3 bases from V and 1 base from J, with 12 bases between. The germline gives CDR1 SGHTA, CDR2 FQGTGA. The CDR3 totals 15 residues. Written as DNA, the CDR3 is TGTGCCAGCAGCTTGAACAGGGTTGGGAACACTGAAGCTTTCTTT. Translating it yields CASSLNRVGNTEAFF.

This clone was observed once. CDR3 DNA: TGTGCCAGCAGCTTGGACGCCTACAATGAGCAGTTCTTC. It codes for CASSLDAYNEQFF. The rearrangement joins TRBV5-4 to TRBJ2-1; D uncertain. The CDR3 totals 13 residues. Between the trimmed V and J ends, which lost 0 bases and 2 bases, there was a span of 3 bases. CDR1 and CDR2 (germline): SGHNT, YYREEE (reference sequence).

The V call is TRBV4-3, the J call TRBJ2-7; D remains ambiguous. From germline, CDR1 is LGHNA and CDR2 YSLEER. The CDR3 has 14 amino acids. V was pared by 0 bases and J by 0 bases, with 6 bases between. The CDR3 region has the DNA TGCGCCAGCAGCCAAGATAGGAGCTCCTACGAGCAGTACTTC. It codes for CASSQDRSSYEQYF.

The V and J genes are TRBV7-9 and TRBJ2-1, with D perhaps TRBD2 (6 bases). CDR1 is SEHNR, CDR2 FQNEAQ, per germline (reference sequence). The CDR3 is 14 amino acids. V was shortened by 0 bases and J by 9 bases, with 12 bases between the two germline ends. CDR3 loop: CASSLALQGGEQFF. CDR3 nucleotides: TGTGCCAGCAGCTTAGCCTTGCAGGGAGGTGAGCAGTTCTTC.

V is TRBV19 and J is TRBJ2-1, with a tentative D call TRBD2 (5 bases). This CDR3 contains 14 residues. V lost 5 bases to trimming and J lost 4 bases, with 12 bases between them. CDR1 is LNHDA and CDR2 is SQIVND in the germline V gene (reference sequence). The CDR3 reads CASSDERSYNEQFF. CDR3 nucleotide sequence: TGTGCCAGTAGTGACGAGCGGTCTTACAATGAGCAGTTCTTC.

This clone came up once. The chain recombines TRBV6-5 with TRBJ2-7, with D uncertain. The V gene's germline CDR1 is MNHEY and CDR2 SVGAGI. V was trimmed by 2 bases and J by 3 bases, leaving 2 bases between them. The CDR3 loop spans 11 amino acids. The CDR3 loop reads CASSYLYEQYF. CDR3 coding DNA: TGTGCCAGCAGTTACCTCTACGAGCAGTACTTC.

The rearrangement joins TRBV2 to TRBJ1-5; D may be TRBD1 (6 bases). The CDR3 has 16 amino acids. The V end was cut by 4 bases, the J end by 2 bases, with 15 bases between. CDR1 is SNHLY, CDR2 FYNNEI, per germline. The CDR3 sequence: CASSGGGQGGNQPQHF. CDR3 coding DNA: TGTGCCAGCAGTGGAGGGGGGCAGGGAGGCAATCAGCCCCAGCATTTT.

This chain joins TRBV7-3 and TRBJ1-1; D call uncertain. The germline CDR1 and CDR2 sequences are SGHTA and FQGTGA. V shed 1 base and J shed 1 base, with 7 bases lying between them. The length of the CDR3 is 14 residues. The CDR3 here is CASSLSPANTEAFF. For the CDR3, the DNA is TGTGCCAGCAGCTTAAGTCCAGCGAACACTGAAGCTTTCTTT.

The chain carries TRBV9 and TRBJ2-7, with TRBD2 identical over 12 bases. After removal of 0 bases from V and 8 bases from J, the junction contained 6 bases not matched to a gene. The germline V gene encodes CDR1 SGDLS and CDR2 YYNGEE. This CDR3 has 15 amino acids. Written as DNA, the CDR3 is TGTGCCAGCAGCGTAGACGGGACTAGCGGGTCGCAGCAGTACTTC. Translated: CASSVDGTSGSQQYF.